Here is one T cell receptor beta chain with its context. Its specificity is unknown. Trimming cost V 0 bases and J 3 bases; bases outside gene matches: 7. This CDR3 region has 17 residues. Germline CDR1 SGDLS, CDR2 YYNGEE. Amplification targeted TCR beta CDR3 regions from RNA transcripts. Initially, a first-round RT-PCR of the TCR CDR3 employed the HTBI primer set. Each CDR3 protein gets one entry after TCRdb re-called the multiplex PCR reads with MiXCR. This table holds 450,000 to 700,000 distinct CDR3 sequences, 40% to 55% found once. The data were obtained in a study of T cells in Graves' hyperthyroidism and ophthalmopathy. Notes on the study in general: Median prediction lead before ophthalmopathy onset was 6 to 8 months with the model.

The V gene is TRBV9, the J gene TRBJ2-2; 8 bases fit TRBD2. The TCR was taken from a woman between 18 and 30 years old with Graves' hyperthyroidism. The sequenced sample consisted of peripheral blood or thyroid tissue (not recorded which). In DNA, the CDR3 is TGTGCCAGCAGCGTAGGCCCAGCGGGAGTCGACACCGGGGAGCTGTTTTTT. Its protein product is CASSVGPAGVDTGELFF.